The 31 T cell receptor beta chains reported below all come from one sample, sequenced in a study of blood T cell repertoires in COVID-19. Some clones are missing from TCRdb's copy, which holds only in-frame ones; the method was immunoSEQ multiplex PCR. The sample records around 270,000 clones, more than 85% being singletons. Material: peripheral blood. The source of these receptors is a young man with acute or convalescent COVID-19.

The chain recombines TRBV7-9 with TRBJ2-7; 12 bases are shared with TRBD2. V trimming: 5 bases; J trimming: 2 bases; junction bases outside the gene matches: 4. The CDR3 runs to 15 residues. CDR1 and CDR2 from the germline V gene are SEHNR and FQNEAQ (reference sequence). The CDR3 reads CASSPRTSGAYEQYF. CDR3 sequence (DNA): TGTGCCAGCAGCCCAAGGACTAGCGGGGCCTACGAGCAGTACTTC.

The V gene is TRBV7-9, the J gene TRBJ2-1; 7 nucleotides agree with TRBD2. The CDR3 extends over 13 amino acids. The V and J ends lost 5 bases and 7 bases, in that order; junction bases with no gene match: 5. Germline lookup yields CDR1 SEHNR and CDR2 FQNEAQ (reference sequence). The CDR3 bases are TGTGCCAGCAGCCCCGGACTAGAAAATGAGCAGTTCTTC. Translating it yields CASSPGLENEQFF.

The V and J genes are TRBV6-2 or TRBV6-3 and TRBJ1-5, with a tentative D call TRBD1 (5 bases). Trimming shortened V by 4 bases and J by 3 bases, and 16 bases separated the two germline ends. Germline V gene sequence: CDR1 MNHEY, CDR2 SVGEGT. The CDR3 spans 16 residues. In DNA form, the CDR3 reads TGTGCCAGCAGTTCGCGGCCTGACAGTAACAATCAGCCCCAGCATTTT. This encodes CASSSRPDSNNQPQHF.

The J gene is TRBJ2-6, the V gene TRBV28, with 7 bases lining up with TRBD1. The CDR3 spans 19 residues. V was pared by 6 bases and J by 1 base, with 15 bases of the junction left unmatched. The germline V gene encodes CDR1 MDHEN and CDR2 SYDVKM. CDR3: CASRSYRGGLESGANVLTF. The DNA of the CDR3 is TGTGCCAGCAGATCTTACAGGGGTGGGTTAGAGTCTGGGGCCAACGTCCTGACTTTC.

The chain couples TRBV27 to TRBJ2-3; D possibly corresponds to TRBD2 (6 bases). Looked up from germline, CDR1 is MNHEY and CDR2 is SMNVEV (reference sequence). V shed 2 bases and J shed 1 base, with 10 bases lying between them. CDR3 length: 15 amino acids. CDR3 in DNA: TGTGCCAGCAGTTTACGGCGGGACGGCACAGATACGCAGTATTTT. Amino acid sequence: CASSLRRDGTDTQYF.

The chain joins TRBV14 to TRBJ1-1; D possibly corresponds to TRBD1 (5 bases). V lost 4 bases to trimming and J lost 7 bases, with 13 bases between them. Per the germline V gene, CDR1 is SGHDN and CDR2 is FVKESK. This CDR3 has 13 residues. This CDR3 is CASSPDLDSEAFF. The CDR3 coding sequence is TGTGCCAGCAGCCCGGACCTCGACAGTGAAGCTTTCTTT.

The V call is TRBV15, the J call TRBJ2-6, with a tentative D call TRBD1 (6 bases). This CDR3 has 18 amino acids. Trimming left V 4 bases short and J 1 base short, with 17 bases between. The germline CDR1 and CDR2 sequences are LNHNV and YYDKDF (reference sequence). DNA for the CDR3: TGTGCCACCAGCACCCCCGTGGGACAAATATCTGGGGCCAACGTCCTGACTTTC. Protein: CATSTPVGQISGANVLTF. Supplemented by reference TRBV15 and TRBJ2-6, the full variable domain reads DAMVIQNPRYQVTQFGKPVTLSCSQTLNHNVMYWYQQKSSQAPKLLFHYYDKDFNNEADTPDNFQSRRPNTSFCFLDIRSPGLGDTAMYLCATSTPVGQISGANVLTFGAGSRLTVL.

J is TRBJ1-1 and V is TRBV6-5; no clear D gene. The CDR3 contains 15 residues. V lost 5 bases to trimming and J lost 0 bases, with 13 bases between them. Germline lookup yields CDR1 MNHEY and CDR2 SVGAGI. This CDR3 is CASSRGDSVNTEAFF. The CDR3 DNA reads as TGTGCCAGCAGTAGAGGAGATTCAGTGAACACTGAAGCTTTCTTT.

The sample holds a few counts of this clone. CDR3 residues: CASSLAPSGGAPREQYF. Written as DNA, the CDR3 is TGTGCCAGCAGCTTGGCCCCTAGCGGGGGGGCTCCAAGGGAGCAGTACTTC. The rearrangement uses TRBV5-5 and TRBJ2-7; TRBD2 matches at 12 bases. J gave up 7 bases and V 0 bases, and 11 bases lay outside the gene matches. Per the germline V gene, CDR1 is SGHKS and CDR2 is YYEKEE (reference sequence). The CDR3 has 17 residues.

This chain connects TRBV24-1 to TRBJ2-3, with 13 bases matching TRBD2. Looked up from germline, CDR1 is KGHDR and CDR2 is SFDVKD. The CDR3 loop spans 15 amino acids. V shed 6 bases, J shed 3 bases, and the junction held 2 bases outside the gene matches. The CDR3 DNA sequence: TGTGCCACCAGTCGGACTAGCGGGAGTACAGATACGCAGTATTTT. Its translation is CATSRTSGSTDTQYF.

The DNA for the CDR3 is TGTGCCAGCAGCTTAGAAGCGGGGGGGTGGAATGAGCAGTTCTTC. It translates to CASSLEAGGWNEQFF. The chain links TRBV7-2 to TRBJ2-1; 10 bases align to TRBD2. The CDR3 extends over 15 amino acids. The trim removed 1 base at V and 7 bases at J, leaving 4 bases unmatched. Germline V gene lookup returns CDR1 SGHTA and CDR2 FQGNSA.

The rearrangement joins TRBV4-1 to TRBJ2-3, with D possibly being TRBD2 (7 bases). V was clipped by 0 bases and J by 5 bases, with 12 bases between them. The CDR3 is 15 amino acids. Germline-derived CDR1 and CDR2 are MGHRA and YSYEKL. Here the CDR3 reads CASSQDGGRKDTQYF. CDR3 DNA sequence: TGCGCCAGCAGCCAAGACGGGGGGCGGAAAGATACGCAGTATTTT.

This chain joins TRBV6-2 or TRBV6-3 and TRBJ2-7; perhaps TRBD2 as D (5 bases). Germline CDR1 and CDR2: MNHEY and SVGEGT. The CDR3 totals 15 residues. V was cut by 6 bases and J by 1 base, with 16 bases left in between. The CDR3 DNA follows: TGTGCCAGCAGCCCACGGCGAGGGCAGTCCTACGAGCAGTACTTC. This translates into CASSPRRGQSYEQYF.

This clone was found a few times. In nucleotides, the CDR3 is TGTGCTAGTGGTTCTGGGGGCTACTATGGCTACACCTTC. Amino acid sequence: CASGSGGYYGYTF. The chain employs TRBV12-5 and TRBJ1-2; tentatively, D is TRBD1 (6 bases). V was shortened by 4 bases and J by 3 bases, with 9 bases between the two germline ends. Germline CDR1 is LGHNT and CDR2 is FRNRAP. CDR3 length: 13 amino acids. Variable domain in full (rest from reference TRBV12-5 and TRBJ1-2): DARVTQTPRHKVTEMGQEVTMRCQPILGHNTVFWYRQTMMQGLELLAYFRNRAPLDDSGMPKDRFSAEMPDATLATLKIQPSEPRDSAVYFCASGSGGYYGYTFGSGTRLTVV.

V is TRBV19 and J is TRBJ1-4, with 7 bases aligning to TRBD1. CDR1 and CDR2 (germline): LNHDA, SQIVND (reference sequence). The CDR3 has 16 amino acids. V gave up 5 bases and J gave up 0 bases; unmatched junction bases: 6. CDR3 amino acids: CASSDYRGSTNEKLFF. The CDR3 DNA follows: TGTGCCAGTAGTGACTACAGGGGCTCAACTAATGAAAAACTGTTTTTT.

The J gene is TRBJ1-1, the V gene TRBV27, with 8 bases matching TRBD1. Germline lookup yields CDR1 MNHEY and CDR2 SMNVEV (reference sequence). V was pared by 5 bases and J by 1 base, with 3 bases of the junction left unmatched. This CDR3 spans 14 amino acids. In DNA, the CDR3 is TGTGCCAGCAGTATCGGACAGGGGAACACTGAAGCTTTCTTT. Translated: CASSIGQGNTEAFF.

The chain uses TRBV18 and TRBJ2-5; D uncertain. This CDR3 comprises 15 residues. Trimming pared 0 bases from V and 2 bases from J, leaving 10 bases between. Germline V gene lookup returns CDR1 KGHSH and CDR2 LQKENI. The CDR3 DNA is TGTGCCAGCTCACCACCGAGCCTAGGACAAGAGACCCAGTACTTC. Translation gives CASSPPSLGQETQYF.

This clone was recorded only once. The CDR3 region is CATSTGYMSEQYF. CDR3 sequence (DNA): TGTGCCACTTCGACAGGGTATATGTCCGAGCAGTACTTC. J is TRBJ2-7 and V is TRBV19; 7 positions agree with TRBD1. Germline CDR1 reads LNHDA; CDR2 reads SQIVND (reference sequence). Trimming removed 10 bases from V and 6 bases from J; junction bases left unmatched: 12. The CDR3 length is 13 residues.

This clone was detected once. The chain links TRBV2 to TRBJ1-1; D possibly corresponds to TRBD1 (5 bases). Per germline, CDR1 SNHLY and CDR2 FYNNEI. With 6 bases removed from V and 6 bases from J, the gap between germline ends came to 8 bases. The CDR3 sequence is 11 residues long. Here the CDR3 reads CASRGGSEAFF. CDR3 nucleotides: TGTGCCAGCAGGGGGGGTTCTGAAGCTTTCTTT.

V gene TRBV19 combines with J gene TRBJ1-2; a weak D match, TRBD1 (5 bases). V was shortened by 3 bases and J by 6 bases, with 11 bases between the two germline ends. Germline V gives CDR1 LNHDA, CDR2 SQIVND (reference sequence). This CDR3 has 13 residues. The CDR3 bases are TGTGCCAGTAGTATTTCAGGGAGGGATGGCTACACCTTC. This gives the protein CASSISGRDGYTF.

This rearrangement joins TRBV28 to TRBJ1-1, with D unresolved. The CDR3 consists of 15 residues. Germline V gene sequence: CDR1 MDHEN, CDR2 SYDVKM. The V gene lost 5 bases and the J gene lost 1 base, with 14 bases spanning the gap. The CDR3 DNA follows: TGTGCCAGCAGTCGGGCTAGCAGCGGGAACACTGAAGCTTTCTTT. As protein: CASSRASSGNTEAFF.

V usage is TRBV19 and J usage is TRBJ2-1; TRBD2 is a possible D gene (6 bases). Germline V CDR1 and CDR2: LNHDA, SQIVND (reference sequence). Trimming pared 7 bases from V and 2 bases from J, leaving 15 bases between. This CDR3 contains 15 residues. CDR3 residues: CASTSRRGTYNEQFF. Here the CDR3 DNA reads TGTGCCAGTACGAGCAGGCGGGGTACCTACAATGAGCAGTTCTTC.

The chain uses TRBV11-2 and TRBJ2-7, with D uncertain. Deletions cut 5 bases from V and 0 bases from J, with 20 bases between. The CDR3 totals 17 residues. From germline, CDR1 is SGHAT and CDR2 FQNNGV. The CDR3 bases are TGTGCCAGCAGCCCCCGTCTGGAGCGCTACATCTCCTACGAGCAGTACTTC. Its translation: CASSPRLERYISYEQYF.

This rearrangement joins TRBV3-1 (or the pseudogene TRBV3-2) to TRBJ1-2; the D is unclear. V was pared by 1 base and J by 4 bases, with 16 bases between. Looked up from germline, CDR1 is LGHDT and CDR2 is YNNKEL (reference sequence). The CDR3 spans 16 residues. The chain's CDR3 is CASSQGPGRYSYGYTF. The CDR3 nucleotides are TGTGCCAGCAGCCAAGGTCCGGGTAGGTACTCCTATGGCTACACCTTC.

This clone showed up just a few times. The chain combines TRBV6-5 with TRBJ1-4, with 7 bases fitting TRBD1. Germline assignment: CDR1 MNHEY and CDR2 SVGAGI. The CDR3 spans 14 residues. J gave up 8 bases and V 6 bases, and 9 bases lay outside the gene matches. The CDR3 region has the DNA TGTGCCAGCAGCACCACAGGGGCGGGGGAAAAACTGTTTTTT. It is translated as CASSTTGAGEKLFF.

This clone was picked up a small number of times. The chain carries TRBV7-2 and TRBJ1-1, with TRBD1 matching over 9 bases. CDR1 and CDR2 (germline): SGHTA, FQGNSA. V lost 2 bases to trimming and J lost 2 bases; unmatched junction nucleotides: 3. The CDR3 is made up of 15 amino acids. The CDR3 here is CASSLWDRENTEAFF. The CDR3 bases are TGTGCCAGCAGCTTATGGGACAGGGAAAACACTGAAGCTTTCTTT.

V and J are TRBV7-9 and TRBJ2-5; the D is unclear. This CDR3 comprises 12 residues. The germline V gene encodes CDR1 SEHNR and CDR2 FQNEAQ (reference sequence). The V and J ends lost 4 bases and 5 bases respectively, with 8 bases between them. The CDR3: CASSSLGETQYF. For the CDR3, the DNA is TGTGCCAGCAGCTCCCTTGGCGAGACCCAGTACTTC.

This chain joins TRBV19 and TRBJ1-5; maybe TRBD1 (5 bases). Trimming took off 7 bases at V and 0 bases at J, with 10 bases between the two ends. CDR1 LNHDA and CDR2 SQIVND come from the germline V gene (reference sequence). The CDR3 runs to 14 residues. The CDR3 DNA is TGTGCCAGTACCCTGACAGCTAGCAATCAGCCCCAGCATTTT. It encodes CASTLTASNQPQHF.

The J gene is TRBJ2-5, the V gene TRBV2, with a possible D match to TRBD1 (5 bases). The CDR3 sequence is 17 residues long. Trimming stripped 0 bases from V and 12 bases from J, with 26 bases between. The germline gives CDR1 SNHLY, CDR2 FYNNEI. CDR3 sequence: CASSEALGVDLFQTEYF. CDR3 sequence (DNA): TGTGCCAGCAGTGAAGCGCTTGGGGTGGATCTGTTCCAGACAGAGTACTTC.

This clone was recorded only once. The chain couples TRBV27 to TRBJ1-5; perhaps TRBD1 as D (6 bases). The CDR3 covers 14 residues. V lost 2 bases and J 6 bases, leaving 11 bases between the germline ends. Germline CDR1 MNHEY, CDR2 SMNVEV (reference sequence). The CDR3 sequence: CASSLAPRGQPQHF. For the CDR3, the DNA is TGTGCCAGCAGTTTAGCTCCCAGGGGTCAGCCCCAGCATTTT.

The count of this clone is one. The chain combines TRBV28 with TRBJ1-4; 11 bases are shared with TRBD1. This CDR3 is 15 amino acids long. J was trimmed by 9 bases and V by 6 bases; bases with no gene match: 9. Germline lookup yields CDR1 MDHEN and CDR2 SYDVKM. CDR3 nucleotide sequence: TGTGCCAGCAGCACGGACAGGGGGCTTAGTAAAAAACTGTTTTTT. Translated: CASSTDRGLSKKLFF.